Each of the 20 T cell receptor beta chains below was sequenced from the same sample in a study of beta chain features in type 1 diabetes. As every portion of the isolated RNA was reverse transcribed, the sequencing read expressed TCRB transcripts. Generated by immunoSEQ multiplex PCR, the TCRdb table keeps only in-frame clones and is missing some. The sample carries 130,000 to 150,000 clones, about 10% recorded once. The sequenced sample consisted of naive CD4+ T cells from blood. These receptors were obtained from a young man in good health.

This clone has a handful of counts. This chain joins TRBV7-8 and TRBJ2-5; 10 bases line up with TRBD1. Trimming cost V 4 bases and J 5 bases; bases outside gene matches: 7. Germline V lookup: CDR1 SGHVS, CDR2 FQNEAQ. The CDR3 has 15 amino acids. The CDR3 DNA sequence: TGTGCCAGCAGCTCGGGACAGGGGATAGGGGAGACCCAGTACTTC. Amino acids: CASSSGQGIGETQYF.

This clone was detected only a few times. The chain couples TRBV4-1 to TRBJ2-3; 8 bases line up with TRBD1. V shed 0 bases, J shed 3 bases, and the junction held 8 bases outside the gene matches. This CDR3 has 17 amino acids. The germline V gene has CDR1 MGHRA and CDR2 YSYEKL. CDR3 in amino acids: CASSQEDRGGLTDTQYF. The CDR3, as DNA: TGCGCCAGCAGCCAAGAAGACAGGGGAGGCCTTACAGATACGCAGTATTTT.

This clone was seen a few times. The gene calls are TRBV5-1 and TRBJ2-2; 7 nucleotides match TRBD1. With V trimmed by 4 bases and J by 1 base, 7 bases remained unmatched. Germline V gene sequence: CDR1 SGHRS, CDR2 YFSETQ. The CDR3 spans 16 residues. The CDR3 nucleotides are TGCGCCAGCAGCACCAGACAGGGTCGGAACACCGGGGAGCTGTTTTTT. Translating it yields CASSTRQGRNTGELFF.

This clone was recorded a few times. V gene TRBV6-1 combines with J gene TRBJ2-3; TRBD1 is a possible D gene (5 bases). Germline-derived CDR1 and CDR2 are MNHNS and SASEGT. This CDR3 region has 14 residues. The V end was cut by 2 bases, the J end by 4 bases, with 10 bases between. The CDR3 nucleotides read TGTGCCAGCAGTGAACCAGGGTTTGCAGATACGCAGTATTTT. Encoded protein: CASSEPGFADTQYF.

This clone was observed a single time. V is TRBV7-8 and J is TRBJ1-4; TRBD1 is a possible D gene (6 bases). This CDR3 has 16 amino acids. Trimming pared 4 bases from V and 0 bases from J, leaving 12 bases between. Germline CDR1 and CDR2: SGHVS and FQNEAQ. The CDR3 DNA follows: TGTGCCAGCAGCTCACGACAGGCGGCAACTAATGAAAAACTGTTTTTT. Protein: CASSSRQAATNEKLFF.

V usage is TRBV15 and J usage is TRBJ1-5; D may be TRBD1 (6 bases). V was trimmed by 0 bases and J by 3 bases, leaving 12 bases between them. The CDR3 length is 16 residues. Germline V gene data show CDR1 as LNHNV and CDR2 as YYDKDF (reference sequence). The DNA of the CDR3 is TGTGCCACCAGCAGAGATCTAGGACAGTACAATCAGCCCCAGCATTTT. Translation gives CATSRDLGQYNQPQHF.

This clone was counted only a few times. In DNA, the CDR3 is TGTGCCAGCAAACCCCGACAGGGGAACAATCAGCCCCAGCATTTT. This translates into CASKPRQGNNQPQHF. The gene calls are TRBV27 and TRBJ1-5; 8 nucleotides align to TRBD1. The CDR3 spans 15 residues. The trim removed 7 bases at V and 3 bases at J, leaving 8 bases unmatched. Germline loops: CDR1 MNHEY, CDR2 SMNVEV (reference sequence).

In this sample, this clone turned up a few times. This chain links TRBV9 with TRBJ2-2; TRBD2 aligns across 10 bases. Germline V lookup: CDR1 SGDLS, CDR2 YYNGEE. Trimming at V came to 0 bases and at J to 6 bases, leaving 2 bases not matched to a gene. CDR3 length: 15 residues. CDR3 loop: CASSVGLAGAGELFF. CDR3 coding DNA: TGTGCCAGCAGCGTAGGTCTAGCGGGGGCCGGGGAGCTGTTTTTT.

The chain couples TRBV7-9 to TRBJ2-5, with TRBD1 matching 9 bases. The DNA end lines up better with TRBJ2-7; the J call may be wrong. Germline V gene data show CDR1 as SEHNR and CDR2 as FQNEAQ (reference sequence). CDR3 length equals 13 residues. The CDR3 bases are TGTGCCAGCAGCCGGTGGGACAGGGACGAGCAGTACTTC. The encoded protein is CASSRWDRDEQYF.

This clone was counted between two and nine times. The chain couples TRBV28 to TRBJ1-4; 7 bases line up with TRBD1. Unmatched junction bases numbered 6, after V lost 4 bases and J lost 1 base. CDR3 length: 16 amino acids. Germline-derived CDR1 and CDR2 are MDHEN and SYDVKM. This CDR3 is CASSSGQLRTNEKLFF. For the CDR3, the DNA is TGTGCCAGCAGTTCGGGACAGCTAAGAACTAATGAAAAACTGTTTTTT. The full variable domain, its missing parts supplied by reference TRBV28 and TRBJ1-4, is DVKVTQSSRYLVKRTGEKVFLECVQDMDHENMFWYRQDPGLGLRLIYFSYDVKMKEKGDIPEGYSVSREKKERFSLILESASTNQTSMYLCASSSGQLRTNEKLFFGSGTQLSVL.

J is TRBJ2-1 and V is TRBV5-1, with TRBD2 matching over 15 bases. CDR1 and CDR2 from the germline V gene are SGHRS and YFSETQ. The CDR3 sequence is 16 residues long. V was clipped by 4 bases and J by 9 bases; unmatched bases: 8. The CDR3 bases are TGCGCCAGCAGCCAAGGACTAGCGGGGGGGCCCGGTGAGCAGTTCTTC. It encodes CASSQGLAGGPGEQFF.

This clone was detected many times. V and J are TRBV5-4 and TRBJ2-5, with D perhaps TRBD1 (5 bases). The CDR3 extends over 14 amino acids. In germline, CDR1 is SGHNT, CDR2 YYREEE (reference sequence). The germline V and J ends were trimmed by 5 bases and 0 bases, with 11 bases remaining between them. The DNA for the CDR3 is TGTGCCAGCAGACAGGAGATGTACCAAGAGACCCAGTACTTC. It yields the protein CASRQEMYQETQYF.

The chain carries TRBV11-2 and TRBJ2-1; D may be TRBD2 (7 bases). This CDR3 region has 16 residues. Germline V gene sequence: CDR1 SGHAT, CDR2 FQNNGV. V gave up 5 bases and J gave up 8 bases, with 22 bases separating them. The CDR3 region has the DNA TGTGCCAGCAGCGATGTGGGGGGGCCCAGGGTACATGAGCAGTTCTTC. This encodes CASSDVGGPRVHEQFF.

This chain connects TRBV19 to TRBJ1-2; TRBD1 matches 7 bases. Germline V CDR1 and CDR2: LNHDA, SQIVND (reference sequence). The ends lost 4 bases at V and 4 bases at J; junction bases unmatched: 9. The CDR3 is 15 amino acids. The CDR3 DNA sequence: TGTGCCAGTAGTAGCTACCGGGACAGCTTCTATGGCTACACCTTC. Residues: CASSSYRDSFYGYTF.

This clone was counted only a few times. The J gene is TRBJ2-3, the V gene TRBV5-4, with TRBD1 matching over 7 bases. After removal of 2 bases from V and 0 bases from J, the junction contained 12 bases not matched to a gene. The CDR3 covers 18 residues. The germline gives CDR1 SGHNT, CDR2 YYREEE (reference sequence). CDR3 protein: CASSFDREFWDSTDTQYF. CDR3 coding DNA: TGTGCCAGCAGCTTTGACAGGGAATTTTGGGATAGCACAGATACGCAGTATTTT.

There are a few counts of this clone. The chain links TRBV11-3 to TRBJ2-7, with D unclear. CDR3 length: 10 amino acids. The germline V gene has CDR1 SGHNT and CDR2 YENEEA. V was shortened by 5 bases and J by 4 bases, with 3 bases between the two germline ends. CDR3: CASSLYEQYF. The CDR3 DNA follows: TGTGCCAGCAGCCTTTACGAGCAGTACTTC.

The chain recombines TRBV27 with TRBJ1-6; D is unresolved. Germline CDR1 and CDR2: MNHEY and SMNVEV (reference sequence). The CDR3 has 12 amino acids. Trimming removed 3 bases at V and 14 bases at J, with 11 bases between. For the CDR3, the DNA is TGTGCCAGCAGTTTTCCAGGCGGGACCCTCCACTTT. Protein product: CASSFPGGTLHF.

This clone appeared a few times. V is TRBV19 and J is TRBJ1-2, with TRBD1 as a possible D gene (6 bases). The CDR3 extends over 14 amino acids. V lost 2 bases and J lost 4, with 11 bases in between. Germline CDR1 LNHDA, CDR2 SQIVND (reference sequence). CDR3 DNA sequence: TGTGCCAGTAGTATATACGGACAGATCTATGGCTACACCTTC. It encodes CASSIYGQIYGYTF.

This clone appeared many times. V gene TRBV9 combines with J gene TRBJ2-6; D uncertain. Germline CDR1 and CDR2: SGDLS and YYNGEE. V gave up 0 bases and J gave up 6 bases, with 7 bases separating them. The CDR3 length is 14 residues. CDR3 protein: CASSVAQEANVLTF. The CDR3 DNA sequence: TGTGCCAGCAGCGTAGCCCAGGAGGCCAACGTCCTGACTTTC.

There are a few counts of this clone. The rearrangement links TRBV7-9 to TRBJ2-3; TRBD2 agrees at 11 bases. From germline, CDR1 is SEHNR and CDR2 FQNEAQ (reference sequence). This CDR3 region has 13 residues. V trimming: 11 bases; J trimming: 4 bases; junction bases outside the gene matches: 5. The CDR3 spells CAGFSGGADTQYF. The CDR3 DNA is TGTGCCGGATTTAGCGGGGGGGCAGATACGCAGTATTTT.